Only a few counts were recorded for the clone carrying this T cell receptor (beta chain). Its antigen is currently unknown. This CDR3 comprises 13 residues. Germline lookup yields CDR1 ENHRY and CDR2 SYGVKD. V was pared by 6 bases and J by 8 bases, with 16 bases between. This entry comes from a study of T-cell memory formation after mild COVID-19. Looking at the study overall: Across donors, TCR clusters were largely donor specific.

Study-level results: Pre-infection memory contained some responding clones, which suggested that cross-reactive memory had joined.

With constant-segment primers, 5'RACE yielded cDNA libraries of TCR alpha and TCR beta that carried sample barcodes and UMIs. A single record per CDR3 protein comes from TCRdb applying MiXCR to the 5' RACE reads. The table shows 250,000 to 300,000 distinct CDR3 sequences, with about a sixth occurring only once. Sequenced material: PBMCs or a T cell subset sorted from them (not recorded which). The receptor was derived from a man younger than 35 who had mild COVID-19 (a few samples of this study predate the infection). Cell type and time point are not known. The genes are TRBV10-3 and TRBJ1-1; D gene unclear. In DNA, the CDR3 is TGTGCCATCAGAAGAACCGACGGATCGGAAGCTTTCTTT. This translates into CAIRRTDGSEAFF.